This T cell receptor (beta chain) was retrieved from a study of cytomegalovirus exposure and HLA in healthy donors. Study-wide findings and caveats: The TCR clusters that emerged in the first cohort tended, a later analysis found, to co-occur in the roughly 130 validation repertoires.

Regarding this clone: The antigen remains undetermined.

Sequencing was performed with immunoSEQ multiplex PCR; in TCRdb, only in-frame clones are kept and a portion is missing. The sample has approximately 100,000 clones, about 88% seen once. There are 14 residues in the CDR3. Germline V gene lookup returns CDR1 MGHRA and CDR2 YSYEKL. V lost 1 base and J 7 bases, leaving 14 bases between the germline ends. J is TRBJ2-7 and V is TRBV4-1; a weak D match, TRBD2 (5 bases). The sample was PBMCs. This TCR came from a woman younger than 35 in good health and CMV-seropositive. CDR3: CASSQALVTGEQYV. CDR3 nucleotides: TGCGCCAGCAGCCAAGCGCTTGTCACGGGGGAGCAGTACGTC.